This T cell receptor (beta chain) derives from a study of T cell repertoires in aging, cancer and after chemotherapy. Study summary: Patients with chronic lymphocytic leukemia were sampled before and after fludarabine- or bendamustine-based chemotherapy.

CDR1 and CDR2 from the germline V gene are SGHNT and YYREEE (reference sequence). This CDR3 contains 19 residues. Amplification of TCR beta used genomic DNA extracted from peripheral blood. Rearranged V-D-J TRB sequences were amplified with a mixed TRB-A/B primer pool. MiXCR, run by TCRdb on the multiplex PCR reads, gives a single entry per CDR3 protein. The repertoire consists of roughly 3,000 distinct CDR3 sequences, with approximately 50% occurring once and the leading ten covering 66%. Notes on this clonotype: What it recognizes is unknown. At one end the junction does not follow the germline gene, possibly because of a read error.

Broader study findings: Across the chemotherapy interval, each cancer cohort showed higher median generation probability, suggesting thymic rebound. In healthy donors, age-related TCR diversity loss mainly reflected lost richness. Age-matched healthy donors had significantly more diverse, less clonal blood TCR repertoires than untreated cancer patients.

Sequencing was done on a sample of blood. The gene calls are TRBV5-4 and TRBJ1-2; 11 nucleotides agree with TRBD1. This sequence originates from a human donor with a blood cancer. CDR3 region: CASSGSGQGEFSSNYGYTF. DNA of the CDR3: TGCGCCAGCAGCGGCTCGGGACAGGGGGAGTTTTCCTCTAACTATGGCTACACCTTC.